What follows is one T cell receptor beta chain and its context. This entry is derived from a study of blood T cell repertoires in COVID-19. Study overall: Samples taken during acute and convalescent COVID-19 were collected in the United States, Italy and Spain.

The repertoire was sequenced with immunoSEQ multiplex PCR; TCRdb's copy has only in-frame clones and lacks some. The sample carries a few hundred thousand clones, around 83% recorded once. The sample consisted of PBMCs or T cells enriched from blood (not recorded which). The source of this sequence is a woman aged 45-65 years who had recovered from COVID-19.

CDR3 region: CASGPRDRVNYGYTF. In DNA, the CDR3 is TGTGCCAGCGGCCCCCGCGACAGGGTTAACTATGGCTACACCTTC. J is TRBJ1-2 and V is TRBV27; 7 bases agree with TRBD1. The CDR3 is 15 residues long. Germline CDR1 reads MNHEY; CDR2 reads SMNVEV (reference sequence). Trimming removed 8 bases from V and 1 base from J; junction bases left unmatched: 10.